This T cell receptor (beta chain) was found in a study of control samples from healthy donors and cancer patients. Produced via immunoSEQ multiplex PCR; TCRdb's table is partial and in-frame only. The sample records about 120,000 clones, 80% to 90% being singletons. V lost 2 bases to trimming and J lost 6 bases, with 16 bases between them. The germline CDR1 and CDR2 sequences are MNHNY and SVGAGI (reference sequence). The CDR3 covers 15 residues. The specimen was PBMCs. The TCR originated in a woman aged 45-65 years with colorectal cancer. The chain uses TRBV6-6 and TRBJ1-1, with D possibly TRBD1 on 5 matching bases. The CDR3 region is CASSYPAGRGAEAFF. CDR3 nucleotide sequence: TGTGCCAGCAGTTACCCTGCAGGGAGAGGGGCTGAAGCTTTCTTT.